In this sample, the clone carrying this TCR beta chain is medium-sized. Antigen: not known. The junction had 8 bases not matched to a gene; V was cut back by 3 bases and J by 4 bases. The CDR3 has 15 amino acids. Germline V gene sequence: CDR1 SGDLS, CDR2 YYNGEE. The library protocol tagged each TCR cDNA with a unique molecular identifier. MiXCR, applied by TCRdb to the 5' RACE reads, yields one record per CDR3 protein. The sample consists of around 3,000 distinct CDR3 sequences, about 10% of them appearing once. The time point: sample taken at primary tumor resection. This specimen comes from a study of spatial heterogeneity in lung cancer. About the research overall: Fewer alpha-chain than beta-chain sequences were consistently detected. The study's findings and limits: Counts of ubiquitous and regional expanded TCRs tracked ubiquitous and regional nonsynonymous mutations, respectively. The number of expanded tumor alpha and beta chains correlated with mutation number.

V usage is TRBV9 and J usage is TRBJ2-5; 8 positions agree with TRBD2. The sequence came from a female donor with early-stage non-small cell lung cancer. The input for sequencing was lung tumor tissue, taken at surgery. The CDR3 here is CASSAGGSSTETQYF. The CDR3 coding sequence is TGTGCCAGCAGCGCGGGAGGGTCGTCCACAGAGACCCAGTACTTC.